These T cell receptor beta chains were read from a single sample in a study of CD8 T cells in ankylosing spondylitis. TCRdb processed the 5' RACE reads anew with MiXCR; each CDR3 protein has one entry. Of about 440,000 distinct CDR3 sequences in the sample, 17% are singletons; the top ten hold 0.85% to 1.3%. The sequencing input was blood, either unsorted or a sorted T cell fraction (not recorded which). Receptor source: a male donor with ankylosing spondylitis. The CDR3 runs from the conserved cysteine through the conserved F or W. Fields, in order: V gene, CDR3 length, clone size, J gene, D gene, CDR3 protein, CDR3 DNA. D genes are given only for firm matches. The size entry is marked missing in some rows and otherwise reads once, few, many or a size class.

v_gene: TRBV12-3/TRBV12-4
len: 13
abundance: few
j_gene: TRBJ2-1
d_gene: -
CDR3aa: CASMRTTNNEQFF
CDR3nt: TGTGCCAGCATGAGGACTACCAACAATGAGCAGTTCTTC

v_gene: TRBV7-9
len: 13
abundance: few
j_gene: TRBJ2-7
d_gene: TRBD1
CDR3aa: CASSLTGVGEQYF
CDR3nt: TGTGCCAGCAGCCTTACAGGGGTGGGCGAGCAGTACTTC

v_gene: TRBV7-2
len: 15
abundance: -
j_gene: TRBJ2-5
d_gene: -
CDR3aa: CASSQAGGVGETQYF
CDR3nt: TGTGCCAGCAGTCAGGCGGGCGGGGTTGGAGAGACCCAGTACTTC

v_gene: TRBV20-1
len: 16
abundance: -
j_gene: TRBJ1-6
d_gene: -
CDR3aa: CSARDSHSTYNSPLHF
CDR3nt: TGCAGTGCTAGAGATTCCCACAGTACCTATAATTCACCCCTCCACTTT

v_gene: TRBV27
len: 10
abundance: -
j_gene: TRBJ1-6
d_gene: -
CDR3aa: CASRDSPLHF
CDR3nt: TGTGCCAGCAGAGATTCACCCCTCCACTTT

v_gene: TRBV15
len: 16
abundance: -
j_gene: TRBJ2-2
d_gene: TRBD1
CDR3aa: CATSRGKTGVAGELFF
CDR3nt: TGTGCCACCAGCAGAGGAAAAACAGGGGTGGCCGGGGAGCTGTTTTTT

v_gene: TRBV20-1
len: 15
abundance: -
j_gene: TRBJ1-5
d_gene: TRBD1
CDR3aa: CSAIYRTGGSQPQHF
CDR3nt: TGCAGTGCTATTTATAGGACAGGGGGCAGTCAGCCCCAGCATTTT

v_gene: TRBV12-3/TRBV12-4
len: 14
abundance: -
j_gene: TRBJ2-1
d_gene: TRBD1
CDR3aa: CASSLGQGPNEQFF
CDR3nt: TGTGCCAGCAGTTTGGGACAGGGACCCAATGAGCAGTTCTTC

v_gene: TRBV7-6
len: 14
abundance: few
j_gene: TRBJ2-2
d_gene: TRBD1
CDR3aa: CASSFNRGPGELFF
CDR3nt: TGTGCCAGCAGCTTTAACAGGGGGCCCGGGGAGCTGTTTTTT

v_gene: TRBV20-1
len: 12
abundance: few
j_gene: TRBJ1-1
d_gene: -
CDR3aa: CSESGRNTEAFF
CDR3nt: TGCAGTGAGTCAGGTAGAAACACTGAAGCTTTCTTT

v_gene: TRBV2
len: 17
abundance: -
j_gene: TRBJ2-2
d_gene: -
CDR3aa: CASSSRPTTGTTGELFF
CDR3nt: TGTGCCAGCAGTTCCCGACCTACGACAGGAACCACCGGGGAGCTGTTTTTT

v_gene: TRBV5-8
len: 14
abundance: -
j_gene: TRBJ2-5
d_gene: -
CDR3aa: CASSLGQSQETQYF
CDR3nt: TGTGCCAGCAGCTTGGGACAGAGCCAAGAGACCCAGTACTTC

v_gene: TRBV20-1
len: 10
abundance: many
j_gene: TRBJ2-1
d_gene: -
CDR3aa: CSAIVNEQFF
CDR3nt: TGCAGTGCTATTGTGAATGAGCAGTTCTTC

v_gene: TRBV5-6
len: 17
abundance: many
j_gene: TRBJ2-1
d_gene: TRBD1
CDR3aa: CASSLLSFGQGVNEQFF
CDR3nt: TGTGCCAGCAGCTTGCTGTCGTTTGGACAGGGGGTTAATGAGCAGTTCTTC

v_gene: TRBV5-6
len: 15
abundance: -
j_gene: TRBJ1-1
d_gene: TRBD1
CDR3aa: CASSGTGTGNTEAFF
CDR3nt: TGTGCCAGCAGCGGGACCGGGACAGGGAACACTGAAGCTTTCTTT

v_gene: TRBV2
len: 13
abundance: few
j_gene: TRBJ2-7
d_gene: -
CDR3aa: CASRAELFYEQYF
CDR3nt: TGTGCCAGCAGGGCAGAACTATTCTACGAGCAGTACTTC

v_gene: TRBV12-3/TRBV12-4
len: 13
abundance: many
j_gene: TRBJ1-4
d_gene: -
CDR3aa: CASSPGQEEKLFF
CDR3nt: TGTGCCAGCAGCCCCGGTCAGGAAGAAAAACTGTTTTTT

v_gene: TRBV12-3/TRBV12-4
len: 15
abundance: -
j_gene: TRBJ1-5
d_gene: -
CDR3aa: CASTKRGRGNQPQHF
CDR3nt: TGTGCCAGCACCAAACGTGGGAGGGGCAATCAGCCCCAGCATTTT

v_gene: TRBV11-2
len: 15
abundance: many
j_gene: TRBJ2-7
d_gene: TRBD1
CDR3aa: CASSLQGWSPYEQYF
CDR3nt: TGTGCCAGCAGCCTACAGGGGTGGTCACCCTACGAGCAGTACTTC

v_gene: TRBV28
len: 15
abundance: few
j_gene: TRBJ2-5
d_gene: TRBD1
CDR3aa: CASSTRTGGQETQYF
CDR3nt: TGTGCCAGCAGTACTCGGACAGGGGGCCAAGAGACCCAGTACTTC

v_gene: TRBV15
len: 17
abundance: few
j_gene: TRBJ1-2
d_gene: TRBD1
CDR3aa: CATSRVLSTGGGYGYTF
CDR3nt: TGTGCCACCAGCAGAGTATTATCGACAGGGGGAGGTTATGGCTACACCTTC

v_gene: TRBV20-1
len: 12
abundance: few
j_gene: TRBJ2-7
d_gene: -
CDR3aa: CSAADSPYEQYF
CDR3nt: TGCAGTGCGGCCGACAGCCCCTACGAGCAGTACTTC

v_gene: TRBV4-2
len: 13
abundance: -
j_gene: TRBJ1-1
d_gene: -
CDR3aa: CASSPQGSGEAFF
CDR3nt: TGTGCCAGCAGCCCACAGGGTTCGGGCGAAGCTTTCTTT

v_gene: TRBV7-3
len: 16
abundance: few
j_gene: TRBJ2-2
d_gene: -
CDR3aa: CASSFARDKGSGELFF
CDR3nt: TGTGCCAGCAGCTTTGCCCGGGACAAGGGGAGCGGGGAGCTGTTTTTT

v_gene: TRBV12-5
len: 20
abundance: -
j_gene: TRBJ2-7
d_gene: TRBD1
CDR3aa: CASGLVVWTGGGVGPYEQYF
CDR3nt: TGTGCTAGTGGTTTGGTCGTATGGACAGGAGGAGGAGTAGGGCCCTACGAGCAGTACTTC

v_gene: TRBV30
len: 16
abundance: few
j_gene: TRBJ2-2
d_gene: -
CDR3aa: CAWSVRIRANTGELFF
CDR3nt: TGTGCCTGGAGTGTACGGATCCGGGCGAACACCGGGGAGCTGTTTTTT

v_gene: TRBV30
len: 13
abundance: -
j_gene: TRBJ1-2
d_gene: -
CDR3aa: CAWSAAPNYGYTF
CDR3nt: TGTGCCTGGAGTGCTGCACCGAACTATGGCTACACCTTC

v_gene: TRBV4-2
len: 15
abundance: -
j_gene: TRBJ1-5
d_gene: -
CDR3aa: CASSAGTASNQPQHF
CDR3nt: TGTGCCAGCAGCGCCGGGACCGCGAGCAATCAGCCCCAGCATTTT

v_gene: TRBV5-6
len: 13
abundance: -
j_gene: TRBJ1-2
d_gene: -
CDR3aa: CASSSPSGGGYTF
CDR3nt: TGTGCCAGCAGCTCCCCGTCGGGGGGAGGCTACACCTTC

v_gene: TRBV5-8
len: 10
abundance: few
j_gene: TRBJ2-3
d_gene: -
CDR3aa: CASVTDTQYF
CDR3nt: TGTGCCAGCGTCACAGATACGCAGTATTTT

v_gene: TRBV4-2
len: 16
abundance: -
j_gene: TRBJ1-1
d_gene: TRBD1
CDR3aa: CASSQDWGRGRGEAFF
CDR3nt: TGTGCCAGCAGCCAAGATTGGGGCAGGGGGCGAGGTGAAGCTTTCTTT

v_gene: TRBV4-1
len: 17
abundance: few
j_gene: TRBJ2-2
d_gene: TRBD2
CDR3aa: CASSKFGLAANTGELFF
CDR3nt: TGCGCCAGCAGCAAATTTGGACTAGCGGCAAACACCGGGGAGCTGTTTTTT

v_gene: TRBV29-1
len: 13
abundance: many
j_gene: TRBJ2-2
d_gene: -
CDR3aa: CSVSGGGTGELFF
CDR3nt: TGCAGCGTTTCCGGTGGCGGCACCGGGGAGCTGTTTTTT

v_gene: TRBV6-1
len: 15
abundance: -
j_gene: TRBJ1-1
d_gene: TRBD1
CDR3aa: CASRIGQGKNTEAFF
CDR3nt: TGTGCCAGCAGGATCGGACAGGGTAAAAACACTGAAGCTTTCTTT

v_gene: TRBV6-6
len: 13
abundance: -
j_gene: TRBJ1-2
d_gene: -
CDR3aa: CATRGETFGGYTF
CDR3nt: TGTGCCACCCGGGGGGAGACTTTCGGTGGCTACACCTTC

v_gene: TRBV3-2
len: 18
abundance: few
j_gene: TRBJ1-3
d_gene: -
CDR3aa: CASSSGTGNFVSGNTIYF
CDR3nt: TGTGCCAGCAGCTCCGGGACAGGAAATTTTGTGTCTGGAAACACCATATATTTT

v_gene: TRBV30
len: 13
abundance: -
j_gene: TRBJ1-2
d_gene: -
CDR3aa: CAWSVVSNYGYTF
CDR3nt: TGTGCCTGGAGTGTAGTCAGTAACTATGGCTACACCTTC

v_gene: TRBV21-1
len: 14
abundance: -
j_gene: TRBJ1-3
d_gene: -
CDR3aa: CASSKARGLNTIYF
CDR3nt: TGTGCCAGCAGCAAAGCCAGGGGGCTAAACACCATATATTTT

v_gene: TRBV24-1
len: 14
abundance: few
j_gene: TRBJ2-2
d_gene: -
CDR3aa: CATAHLGNTGELFF
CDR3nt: TGTGCCACCGCCCATTTAGGGAACACCGGGGAGCTGTTTTTT

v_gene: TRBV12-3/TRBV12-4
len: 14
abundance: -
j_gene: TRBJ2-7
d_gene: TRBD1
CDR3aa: CASSFRQGDYEQYF
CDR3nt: TGTGCCAGCAGTTTCCGACAGGGGGACTACGAGCAGTACTTC

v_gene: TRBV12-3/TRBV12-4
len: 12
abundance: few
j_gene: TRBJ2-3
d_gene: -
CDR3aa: CASSVAGDTQYF
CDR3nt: TGTGCCAGCAGTGTAGCCGGGGATACGCAGTATTTT

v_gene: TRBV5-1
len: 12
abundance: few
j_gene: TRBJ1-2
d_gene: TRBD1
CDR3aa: CASSAGGPSYTF
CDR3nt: TGCGCCAGCAGCGCAGGGGGCCCGAGCTACACCTTC

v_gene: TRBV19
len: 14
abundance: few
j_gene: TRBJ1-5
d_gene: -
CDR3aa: CASMAGRGGQPQHF
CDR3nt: TGTGCCAGTATGGCGGGCAGGGGAGGTCAGCCCCAGCATTTT

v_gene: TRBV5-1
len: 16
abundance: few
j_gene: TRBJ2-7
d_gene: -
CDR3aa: CASSPAGGETYYEQYF
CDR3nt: TGCGCCAGCAGCCCGGCCGGGGGAGAGACATACTACGAGCAGTACTTC

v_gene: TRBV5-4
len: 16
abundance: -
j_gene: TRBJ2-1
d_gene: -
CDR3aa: CASSSLTSNGIGEQFF
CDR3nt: TGTGCCAGCAGCTCTCTCACTAGTAATGGGATCGGCGAGCAGTTCTTC

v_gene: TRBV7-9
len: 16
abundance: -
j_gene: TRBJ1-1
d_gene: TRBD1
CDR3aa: CASSLKGDRGSTEAFF
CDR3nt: TGTGCCAGCAGCTTAAAAGGGGACAGGGGGTCGACTGAAGCTTTCTTT

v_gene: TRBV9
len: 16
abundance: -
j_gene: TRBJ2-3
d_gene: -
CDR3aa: CASSVKGSGRTDTQYF
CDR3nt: TGTGCCAGCAGCGTAAAGGGCAGCGGTCGCACAGATACGCAGTATTTT

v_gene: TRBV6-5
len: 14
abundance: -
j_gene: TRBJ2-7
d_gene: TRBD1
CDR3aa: CASSYGQGWDEQYF
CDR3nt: TGTGCCAGCAGTTACGGACAGGGTTGGGACGAGCAGTACTTC

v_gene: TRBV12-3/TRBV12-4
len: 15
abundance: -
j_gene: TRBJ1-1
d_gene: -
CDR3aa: CASSLAGRWNTEAFF
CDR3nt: TGTGCCAGCAGTTTAGCAGGCAGGTGGAACACTGAAGCTTTCTTT

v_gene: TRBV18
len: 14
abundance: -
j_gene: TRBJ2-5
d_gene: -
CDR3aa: CASSPPRASETQYF
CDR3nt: TGTGCCAGCTCACCGCCCCGAGCTTCGGAGACCCAGTACTTC

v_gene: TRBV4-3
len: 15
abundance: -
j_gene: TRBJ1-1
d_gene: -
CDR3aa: CASSQETGLNTEAFF
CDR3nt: TGCGCCAGCAGCCAAGAGACGGGACTTAACACTGAAGCTTTCTTT

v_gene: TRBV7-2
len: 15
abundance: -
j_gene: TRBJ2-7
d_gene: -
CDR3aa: CASSWGGSSSYEQYF
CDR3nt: TGTGCCAGCAGCTGGGGAGGAAGCAGCTCCTACGAGCAGTACTTC

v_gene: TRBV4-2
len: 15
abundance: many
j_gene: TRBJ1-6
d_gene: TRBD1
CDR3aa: CASSQVEGASSPLHF
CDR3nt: TGTGCCAGCAGCCAAGTTGAGGGGGCGAGTTCACCCCTCCACTTT

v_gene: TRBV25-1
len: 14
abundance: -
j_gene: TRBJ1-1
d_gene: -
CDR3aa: CASSPLRDDTEAFF
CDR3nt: TGTGCCAGCAGTCCCCTAAGAGACGACACTGAAGCTTTCTTT